The rows below give T cell receptor beta chains drawn from one sample of a study of T cell repertoires in cytomegalovirus infection. MiXCR was run by TCRdb on the reads, yielding one entry per CDR3 protein. The sample carries some 440,000 distinct CDR3 sequences, 25% to 40% recorded once. Sequences were obtained from PBMCs. Receptors were obtained from a human donor in good health (CMV status not recorded). Some clones in this sample may be carry-over from other donors' samples. The CDR3 runs from the conserved cysteine through the conserved F or W. The D gene is left open where the match is weak. Size is stated for part of the rows, as once, few or many counts, or as a class when the clone is expanded.

>NA|TRBV11-1|TRBD1|TRBJ1-6
CASSQMQGAHSPLHF
TGTGCCAGCAGTCAAATGCAGGGGGCTCATTCACCCCTCCACTTT
>NA|TRBV7-6|NA|TRBJ1-6
CASSLVASSYNSPLHF
TGTGCCAGCAGCTTAGTGGCGAGCTCCTATAATTCACCCCTCCACTTT
>many|TRBV7-2|NA|TRBJ1-3
CASSWGLSGAGNTIYF
TGTGCCAGCAGCTGGGGACTCTCCGGAGCTGGAAACACCATATATTTT
>NA|TRBV5-6|NA|TRBJ1-1
CASSILTAVTEAFF
TGTGCCAGCAGCATCCTGACAGCGGTCACTGAAGCTTTCTTT
>NA|TRBV2|NA|TRBJ2-7
CASSGQKFSYEQYF
TGTGCCAGCAGTGGACAGAAATTTTCCTACGAGCAGTACTTC
>many|TRBV7-8|NA|TRBJ1-5
CASSLNLGQPQHF
TGTGCCAGCAGCTTAAATCTTGGTCAGCCCCAGCATTTT
>NA|TRBV10-3|NA|TRBJ1-5
CAISESISPGQPQHF
TGTGCCATCAGTGAGTCCATTTCCCCCGGCCAGCCCCAGCATTTT
>few|TRBV6-1|NA|TRBJ2-1
CASRNNNEQFF
TGTGCCAGCCGAAATAACAATGAGCAGTTCTTC
>NA|TRBV6-1|NA|TRBJ1-3
CASSHPSASIRGNTIYF
TGTGCCAGCAGCCACCCATCCGCCTCGATACGAGGGAACACCATATATTTT
>NA|TRBV7-3|NA|TRBJ2-2
CASSVTGTQGTGELFF
TGTGCCAGCAGCGTCACCGGGACTCAAGGCACCGGGGAGCTGTTTTTT
>NA|TRBV27|NA|TRBJ2-7
CASSFKDPGYEQYF
TGTGCCAGCAGTTTTAAAGATCCAGGCTACGAGCAGTACTTC
>NA|TRBV6-1|NA|TRBJ1-2
CASSTGTVNYGYTF
TGTGCCAGCAGCACGGGGACCGTTAACTATGGCTACACCTTC
>few|TRBV20-1|NA|TRBJ1-5
CSARQDVNQPQHF
TGCAGTGCTAGACAGGACGTTAATCAGCCCCAGCATTTT
>NA|TRBV7-9|TRBD2|TRBJ2-5
CASSSKRTSQETQYF
TGTGCCAGCAGCTCGAAACGGACTAGCCAAGAGACCCAGTACTTC
>NA|TRBV7-9|NA|TRBJ1-2
CASSFGSDYGYTF
TGTGCCAGCAGCTTCGGCAGTGACTATGGCTACACCTTC
>few|TRBV19|NA|TRBJ1-5
CASKWEGNQPQHF
TGTGCCAGTAAATGGGAAGGCAATCAGCCCCAGCATTTT
>many|TRBV7-2|TRBD1|TRBJ1-1
CASSSGQGAFWNTEAFF
TGTGCCAGCAGCTCGGGACAGGGGGCATTTTGGAACACTGAAGCTTTCTTT
>NA|TRBV18|NA|TRBJ1-2
CASSPDTNYGYTF
TGTGCCAGCTCACCCGACACTAACTATGGCTACACCTTC
>many|TRBV7-9|NA|TRBJ2-3
CASSFLGQISTDTQYF
TGTGCCAGCAGCTTCCTAGGACAGATTAGCACAGATACGCAGTATTTT
>NA|TRBV7-9|TRBD1|TRBJ2-7
CASSWGQGEHEQYF
TGTGCCAGCAGCTGGGGACAGGGGGAACATGAGCAGTACTTC
>few|TRBV5-4|NA|TRBJ1-4
CASRAGAGSEKLFF
TGTGCCAGCAGGGCTGGGGCAGGGAGTGAAAAACTGTTTTTT
>NA|TRBV6-2/TRBV6-3|NA|TRBJ1-2
CASRYQTAFYGYTF
TGTGCCAGCAGATACCAGACAGCTTTCTATGGCTACACCTTC
>many|TRBV11-2|NA|TRBJ1-4
CASSLGFGTLNEKLFF
TGTGCCAGCAGCTTAGGTTTCGGGACCCTTAATGAAAAACTGTTTTTT
>NA|TRBV5-1|TRBD2|TRBJ2-1
CASSVRLAGLVYNEQFF
TGCGCCAGCAGCGTCCGACTAGCGGGGCTAGTCTACAATGAGCAGTTCTTC
>many|TRBV7-8|TRBD1|TRBJ2-7
CASSLDRGLLLQYF
TGTGCCAGCAGCTTGGACAGGGGGCTCCTGCTTCAGTACTTC
>NA|TRBV7-4|NA|TRBJ2-5
CASRVGRETQYF
TGTGCCAGCAGGGTTGGGAGAGAGACCCAGTACTTC
>NA|TRBV2|NA|TRBJ1-2
CASSEIRGSHYGYTF
TGTGCCAGCAGTGAAATTCGGGGGTCCCACTATGGCTACACCTTC
>NA|TRBV7-3|TRBD2|TRBJ2-3
CARSLQAGASTDTQYF
TGTGCCCGCAGCTTACAAGCGGGGGCTAGCACAGATACGCAGTATTTT
>few|TRBV12-3/TRBV12-4|NA|TRBJ1-1
CASSPRGEMNTEAFF
TGTGCCAGCAGCCCAAGGGGGGAGATGAACACTGAAGCTTTCTTT
>NA|TRBV5-4|NA|TRBJ2-7
CAAGAGLSYEQYF
TGTGCCGCGGGGGCGGGGTTATCGTACGAGCAGTACTTC
>NA|TRBV6-2/TRBV6-3|TRBD2|TRBJ2-3
CASSYWRGGRDTQYF
TGTGCCAGCAGTTACTGGCGGGGGGGCCGAGATACGCAGTATTTT
>few|TRBV2|NA|TRBJ2-6
CASRLKTGVSGANVLTF
TGTGCCAGCAGGCTGAAGACAGGTGTCTCTGGGGCCAACGTCCTGACTTTC
>few|TRBV4-1|TRBD1|TRBJ1-1
CASSQWDRENTEAFF
TGCGCCAGCAGCCAATGGGACAGGGAGAACACTGAAGCTTTCTTT
>NA|TRBV5-6|NA|TRBJ2-7
CASSSNTSLGKAVDRDEQYF
TGTGCCAGCAGCTCCAATACCTCCCTCGGGAAAGCCGTAGATAGGGACGAGCAGTACTTC
>NA|TRBV18|NA|TRBJ2-1
CASSPPQGRTYNEQFF
TGTGCCAGCTCACCACCACAGGGTCGAACCTACAATGAGCAGTTCTTC
>NA|TRBV6-1|NA|TRBJ2-1
CASSDSPVSYNEQFF
TGTGCCAGCAGTGACAGCCCGGTCTCCTACAATGAGCAGTTCTTC
>many|TRBV7-2|NA|TRBJ1-2
CASSIRRALRDGYTF
TGTGCCAGCAGCATCCGCCGGGCCCTCAGGGATGGCTACACCTTC
>NA|TRBV4-1|NA|TRBJ2-1
CASSQEGGQNEQFF
TGCGCCAGCAGTCAGGAGGGGGGGCAGAATGAGCAGTTCTTC
>few|TRBV19|TRBD1|TRBJ2-7
CASRKQGSSYEQYF
TGTGCCAGTAGGAAACAGGGGAGCTCCTACGAGCAGTACTTC
>NA|TRBV5-1|NA|TRBJ2-1
CASLGRDPGSYNEQFF
TGCGCCAGCCTCGGCCGGGACCCCGGTTCCTACAATGAGCAGTTCTTC
>few|TRBV6-2/TRBV6-3|NA|TRBJ2-7
CASSYLGEGSYEQYF
TGTGCCAGCAGTTACTTGGGGGAAGGGTCCTACGAGCAGTACTTC
>few|TRBV19|NA|TRBJ2-1
CASSIKDGAYNEQFF
TGTGCCAGTAGTATAAAGGACGGCGCCTACAATGAGCAGTTCTTC
>NA|TRBV6-1|NA|TRBJ2-2
CASSEATGGPGELFF
TGTGCCAGCAGTGAAGCTACGGGGGGCCCCGGGGAGCTGTTTTTT
>few|TRBV2|NA|TRBJ1-5
CASSERWLGGFSPVSNQPQHF
TGTGCCAGCAGTGAAAGATGGTTGGGAGGGTTTTCACCCGTCAGCAATCAGCCCCAGCATTTT
>NA|TRBV25-1|TRBD1|TRBJ1-4
CASSARDRAKLFF
TGTGCCAGCAGTGCCCGGGACAGGGCTAAACTGTTTTTT
>few|TRBV27|TRBD1|TRBJ2-3
CASRRTGRGDTQYF
TGTGCCAGCAGGAGGACAGGGCGGGGCGATACGCAGTATTTT
>NA|TRBV2|NA|TRBJ1-2
CASSERKGTAYGYTF
TGTGCCAGCAGTGAAAGGAAAGGAACTGCCTATGGCTACACCTTC